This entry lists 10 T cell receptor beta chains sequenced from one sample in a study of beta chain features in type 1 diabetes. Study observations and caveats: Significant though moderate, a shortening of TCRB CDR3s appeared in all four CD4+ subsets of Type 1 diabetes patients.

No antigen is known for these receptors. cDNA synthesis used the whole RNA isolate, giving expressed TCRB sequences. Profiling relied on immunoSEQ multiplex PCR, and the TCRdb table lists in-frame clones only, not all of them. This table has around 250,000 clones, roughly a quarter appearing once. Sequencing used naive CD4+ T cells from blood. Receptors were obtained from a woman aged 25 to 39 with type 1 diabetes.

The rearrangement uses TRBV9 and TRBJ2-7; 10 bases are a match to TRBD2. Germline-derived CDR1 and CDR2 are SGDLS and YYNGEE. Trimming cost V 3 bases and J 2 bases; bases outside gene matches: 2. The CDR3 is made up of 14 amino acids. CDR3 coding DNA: TGTGCCAGCAGCGCAACTAGCGGGGCCTACGAGCAGTACTTC. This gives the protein CASSATSGAYEQYF.

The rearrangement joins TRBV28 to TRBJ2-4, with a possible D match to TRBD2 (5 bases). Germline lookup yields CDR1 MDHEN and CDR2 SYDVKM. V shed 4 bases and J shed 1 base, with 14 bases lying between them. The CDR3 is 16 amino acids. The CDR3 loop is CASSYRGGFAKNIQYF. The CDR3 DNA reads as TGTGCCAGCAGTTACCGTGGAGGTTTCGCCAAAAACATTCAGTACTTC.

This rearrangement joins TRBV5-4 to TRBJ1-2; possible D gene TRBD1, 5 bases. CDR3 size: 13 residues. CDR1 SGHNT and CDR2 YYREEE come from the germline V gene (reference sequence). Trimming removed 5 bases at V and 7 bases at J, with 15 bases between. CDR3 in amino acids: CASSGMSGSGYTF. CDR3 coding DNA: TGTGCCAGCAGTGGGATGTCAGGGTCTGGCTACACCTTC. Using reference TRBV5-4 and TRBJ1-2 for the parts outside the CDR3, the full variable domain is ETGVTQSPTHLIKTRGQQVTLRCSSQSGHNTVSWYQQALGQGPQFIFQYYREEENGRGNFPPRFSGLQFPNYSSELNVNALELDDSALYLCASSGMSGSGYTFGSGTRLTVV.

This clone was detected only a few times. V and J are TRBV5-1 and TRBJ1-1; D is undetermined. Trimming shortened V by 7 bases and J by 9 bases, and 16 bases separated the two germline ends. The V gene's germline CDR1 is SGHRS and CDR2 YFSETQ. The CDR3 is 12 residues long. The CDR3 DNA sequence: TGCGCCAGCTTTCTTCTCCGGGAACAAGCTTTCTTT. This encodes CASFLLREQAFF. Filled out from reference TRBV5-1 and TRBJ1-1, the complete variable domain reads KAGVTQTPRYLIKTRGQQVTLSCSPISGHRSVSWYQQTPGQGLQFLFEYFSETQRNKGNFPGRFSGRQFSNSRSEMNVSTLELGDSALYLCASFLLREQAFFGQGTRLTVV.

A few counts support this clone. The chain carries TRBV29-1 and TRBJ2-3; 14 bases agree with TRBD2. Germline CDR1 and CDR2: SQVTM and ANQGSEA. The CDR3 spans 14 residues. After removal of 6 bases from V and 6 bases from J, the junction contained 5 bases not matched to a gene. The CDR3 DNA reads TGCAGCGTCCGGTGGACTAGCGGGAGGGATACGCAGTATTTT. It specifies CSVRWTSGRDTQYF.

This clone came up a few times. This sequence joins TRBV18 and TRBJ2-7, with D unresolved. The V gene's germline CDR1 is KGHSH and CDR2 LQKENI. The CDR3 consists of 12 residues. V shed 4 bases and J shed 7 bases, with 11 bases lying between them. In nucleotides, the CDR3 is TGTGCCAGCTCACGAGCTATGAATGAGCAGTACTTC. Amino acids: CASSRAMNEQYF. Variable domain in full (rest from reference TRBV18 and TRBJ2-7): NAGVMQNPRHLVRRRGQEARLRCSPMKGHSHVYWYRQLPEEGLKFMVYLQKENIIDESGMPKERFSAEFPKEGPSILRIQQVVRGDSAAYFCASSRAMNEQYFGPGTRLTVT.

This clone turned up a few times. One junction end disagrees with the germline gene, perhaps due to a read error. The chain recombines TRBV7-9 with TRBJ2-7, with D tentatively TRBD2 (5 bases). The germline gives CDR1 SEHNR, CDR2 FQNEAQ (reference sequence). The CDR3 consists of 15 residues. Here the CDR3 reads CASTLAAGRGYEQYF. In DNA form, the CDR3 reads TGTGCCAGCACCTTAGCCGCAGGACGGGGATACGAGCAGTACTTC.

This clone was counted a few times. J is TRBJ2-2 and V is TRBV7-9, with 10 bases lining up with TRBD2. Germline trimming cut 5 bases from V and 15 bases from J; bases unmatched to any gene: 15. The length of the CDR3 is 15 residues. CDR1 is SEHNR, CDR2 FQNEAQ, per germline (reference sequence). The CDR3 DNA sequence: TGTGCCAGCAGCCCTCGGACTAGCGGAACACCCCGGGTGTTTTTT. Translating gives CASSPRTSGTPRVFF.

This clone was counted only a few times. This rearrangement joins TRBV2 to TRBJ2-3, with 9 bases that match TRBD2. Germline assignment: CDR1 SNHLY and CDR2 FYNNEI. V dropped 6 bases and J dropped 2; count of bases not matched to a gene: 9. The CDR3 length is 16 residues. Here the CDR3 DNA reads TGTGCCAGCAGCGCCTTTCTAGCGGGGACCACAGATACGCAGTATTTT. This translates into CASSAFLAGTTDTQYF.

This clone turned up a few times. CDR3 amino acids: CASTAGAGTYNEQFF. In DNA, the CDR3 is TGTGCCAGCACCGCAGGGGCCGGGACCTACAATGAGCAGTTCTTC. The genes are TRBV27 and TRBJ2-1; D may be TRBD1 (6 bases). Germline V gives CDR1 MNHEY, CDR2 SMNVEV (reference sequence). The CDR3 is made up of 15 amino acids. The V end lost 7 bases, the J end lost 2 bases, and 15 bases lay between the germline ends.